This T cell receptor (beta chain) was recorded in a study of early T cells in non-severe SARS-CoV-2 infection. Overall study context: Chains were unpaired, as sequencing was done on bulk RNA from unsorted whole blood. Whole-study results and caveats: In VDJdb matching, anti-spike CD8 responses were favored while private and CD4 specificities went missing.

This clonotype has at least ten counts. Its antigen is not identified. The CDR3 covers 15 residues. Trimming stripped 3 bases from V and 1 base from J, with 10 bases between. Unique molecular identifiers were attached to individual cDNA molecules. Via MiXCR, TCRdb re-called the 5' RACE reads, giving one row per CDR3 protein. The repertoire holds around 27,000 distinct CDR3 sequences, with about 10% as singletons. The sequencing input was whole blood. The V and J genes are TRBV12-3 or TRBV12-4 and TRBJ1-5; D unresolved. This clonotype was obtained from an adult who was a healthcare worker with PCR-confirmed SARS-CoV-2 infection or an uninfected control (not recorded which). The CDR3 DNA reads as TGTGCCAGCAGTTTGGAAGGCGTGAGCAATCAGCCCCAGCATTTT. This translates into CASSLEGVSNQPQHF.